This passage covers 28 T cell receptor beta chains from one sample sequenced in a study of T cells in Graves' hyperthyroidism and ophthalmopathy (dated by TCRdb to about 2019). Library method: multiplex PCR. The run used an Illumina HiSeq 2000. Amplification of TCR beta CDR3 regions was carried out from RNA transcripts. For the first round of RT-PCR on the TCR CDR3, the HTBI primer set was used together with the Qiagen OneStep RT-PCR kit. In TCRdb, the public reads were trimmed at Q25 with fastp and aligned with MiXCR, with productive beta chains retained. CDR3 protein duplicates are merged, each entry listing the most common genes and DNA. This sample is represented by hundreds of thousands of distinct CDR3 sequences; about 12% of them were singletons. The top ten clonotypes cover 9.2% of the sample. The sequenced sample consisted of blood. These receptors were obtained from a woman younger than 35 with Graves' hyperthyroidism.

There are a few counts of this clonotype. J is TRBJ2-7 and V is TRBV4-2; D gene unclear. This CDR3 spans 13 amino acids. Trimming pared 0 bases from V and 4 bases from J, leaving 7 bases between. Germline loops: CDR1 LGHNA, CDR2 YNFKEQ. This CDR3 reads CASSQDVQYEQYF. In DNA form, the CDR3 reads TGTGCCAGCAGCCAAGACGTCCAGTACGAGCAGTACTTC.

This clonotype was counted a few times. The chain is built from TRBV7-9 and TRBJ1-1, with no clear D. The CDR3 totals 14 residues. Germline V gene data show CDR1 as SEHNR and CDR2 as FQNEAQ (reference sequence). V was clipped by 1 base and J by 9 bases, with 15 bases between them. Here the CDR3 DNA reads TGTGCCAGCAGCTTAGGGTCGTGGACTGCCAAAGCTTTCTTT. Protein product: CASSLGSWTAKAFF.

This clonotype was detected ten times or more. For the CDR3, the DNA is TGTGCCAGCAGCTTAGAGGGGGCGCGTTATGGCTACACCTTC. Its translation: CASSLEGARYGYTF. The chain employs TRBV7-8 and TRBJ1-2; 7 bases match TRBD1. The trim removed 1 base at V and 5 bases at J, leaving 4 bases unmatched. This CDR3 has 14 amino acids. Germline assignment: CDR1 SGHVS and CDR2 FQNEAQ.

The chain links TRBV20-1 to TRBJ1-2; D not resolved. The CDR3 loop spans 13 amino acids. The V and J ends lost 6 bases and 2 bases respectively, with 13 bases between them. Per the germline V gene, CDR1 is DFQATT and CDR2 is SNEGSKA (reference sequence). The CDR3 protein is CSARPRENYGYTF. The DNA for the CDR3 is TGCAGTGCCCGCCCCCGAGAAAACTATGGCTACACCTTC.

Ten or more counts support this clonotype. The chain carries TRBV19 and TRBJ2-5, with 13 positions matching TRBD2. Per the germline V gene, CDR1 is LNHDA and CDR2 is SQIVND (reference sequence). The trim removed 3 bases at V and 5 bases at J, leaving 6 bases unmatched. This CDR3 spans 16 amino acids. CDR3 protein: CASSIGLAGEEETQYF. The CDR3 nucleotides are TGTGCCAGTAGTATCGGACTAGCGGGAGAGGAGGAGACCCAGTACTTC.

This chain links TRBV5-5 with TRBJ1-4; 7 bases align to TRBD1. This CDR3 is 15 amino acids long. CDR1 and CDR2 (germline): SGHKS, YYEKEE (reference sequence). The V segment lost 0 bases and the J segment 8 bases; nucleotides outside the gene matches: 7. The CDR3 region is CASSLVGGAVEKLFF. In nucleotides, the CDR3 is TGTGCCAGCAGCTTGGTAGGGGGCGCGGTAGAAAAACTGTTTTTT.

This clonotype was seen many times. J is TRBJ2-1 and V is TRBV12-3 or TRBV12-4; 8 bases are a match to TRBD2. The CDR3 has 15 amino acids. Unmatched junction bases numbered 5, after V lost 7 bases and J lost 0 bases. Here the CDR3 DNA reads TGTGCCAGCACCATAGCGGGAAACTCCTACAATGAGCAGTTCTTC. This encodes CASTIAGNSYNEQFF.

This clonotype came up a few times. CDR3 nucleotides: TGTGCCAGCAGCTCCCAGGGGACTACCACCGGGGAGCTGTTTTTT. Translating gives CASSSQGTTTGELFF. The rearrangement joins TRBV3-1 to TRBJ2-2; D perhaps matches TRBD2 (7 bases). V gave up 5 bases and J gave up 4 bases, with 14 bases separating them. This CDR3 has 15 amino acids. Germline loops: CDR1 LGHDT, CDR2 YNNKEL (reference sequence). The entire variable domain, with the rest obtained from reference TRBV3-1 and TRBJ2-2, is as follows: DTAVSQTPKYLVTQMGNDKSIKCEQNLGHDTMYWYKQDSKKFLKIMFSYNNKELIINETVPNRFSPKSPDKAHLNLHINSLELGDSAVYFCASSSQGTTTGELFFGEGSRLTVL.

This clonotype came up a few times. V and J are TRBV7-9 and TRBJ1-5; D gene uncertain. Germline V gene data show CDR1 as SEHNR and CDR2 as FQNEAQ (reference sequence). This CDR3 has 15 amino acids. Trimming left V 3 bases short and J 4 bases short, with 13 bases between. The CDR3 here is CASSLAGQTNQPQHF. The CDR3, as DNA: TGTGCCAGCAGCTTGGCGGGCCAAACAAATCAGCCCCAGCATTTT.

Ten or more counts support this clonotype. This chain joins TRBV28 and TRBJ1-2; possibly TRBD1 for D (5 bases). The CDR3 runs 14 residues. V dropped 7 bases and J dropped 8 bases, with 20 bases sitting between them. Germline V gene data show CDR1 as MDHEN and CDR2 as SYDVKM. The CDR3 DNA reads as TGTGCCAGCACCGTTGGGCACGGGGACGGGGGCTACACCTTC. The encoded protein is CASTVGHGDGGYTF.

This clonotype was seen more than once but under ten times. The chain couples TRBV7-9 to TRBJ2-1, with D possibly being TRBD1 or TRBD2 (5 bases each). CDR1 SEHNR and CDR2 FQNEAQ come from the germline V gene (reference sequence). This CDR3 is built from 20 residues. V lost 4 bases, J lost 0 bases, and 25 bases lay in between. The CDR3 reads CASSSLSGADLWSSYNEQFF. CDR3 nucleotides: TGTGCCAGCAGCTCTCTGTCCGGGGCTGACCTCTGGAGCTCCTACAATGAGCAGTTCTTC.

Many counts were recorded for this clonotype. V gene TRBV18 combines with J gene TRBJ2-3; D ambiguous. Per germline, CDR1 KGHSH and CDR2 LQKENI. The CDR3 spans 15 residues. Deletions cut 3 bases from V and 2 bases from J, with 12 bases between. The CDR3 sequence is CASSPPSPLTDTQYF. CDR3 in DNA: TGTGCCAGCTCACCTCCGTCCCCCCTCACAGATACGCAGTATTTT.

This clonotype showed up just a few times. The chain employs TRBV7-9 and TRBJ2-6; D is unclear. CDR3 length: 16 residues. V lost 11 bases and J 1 base, leaving 18 bases between the germline ends. Per germline, CDR1 SEHNR and CDR2 FQNEAQ (reference sequence). This CDR3 reads CAGRVEPGSGANVLTF. CDR3 nucleotide sequence: TGTGCCGGTAGAGTGGAACCAGGTTCTGGGGCCAACGTCCTGACTTTC.

This clonotype was detected a few times. The chain uses TRBV14 and TRBJ2-7; weak D call: TRBD1 (5 bases). V gave up 1 base and J gave up 6 bases, with 22 bases separating them. The CDR3 is 17 residues long. The germline V gene encodes CDR1 SGHDN and CDR2 FVKESK. The CDR3 DNA reads TGTGCCAGCAGCCAAGCTCTCTGGCAGGGCGCTATGGGCGAGCAGTACTTC. This encodes CASSQALWQGAMGEQYF.

The sample holds many counts of this clonotype. The rearrangement uses TRBV28 and TRBJ2-7; TRBD1 matches 8 bases. The CDR3 totals 16 residues. After removal of 3 bases from V and 0 bases from J, the junction contained 7 bases not matched to a gene. Per germline, CDR1 MDHEN and CDR2 SYDVKM. CDR3 sequence (DNA): TGTGCCAGCAGTTTTAAGCAGGGGGCGGCCTCCTACGAGCAGTACTTC. Translated, it gives CASSFKQGAASYEQYF.

This clonotype was counted a few times. This chain joins TRBV19 and TRBJ2-1; 13 nucleotides align to TRBD2. Trimming removed 2 bases from V and 6 bases from J; junction bases left unmatched: 4. The CDR3 length is 16 residues. Germline V gene data show CDR1 as LNHDA and CDR2 as SQIVND (reference sequence). The CDR3 nucleotides are TGTGCCAGTAGTATATTCGGGACTAGCGGGGCCAATGAGCAGTTCTTC. It codes for CASSIFGTSGANEQFF.

This clonotype was counted many times. The chain combines TRBV7-6 with TRBJ2-7; TRBD1 aligns across 9 bases. CDR3 length: 13 residues. J gave up 6 bases and V 4 bases, and 4 bases lay outside the gene matches. Germline CDR1 is SGHVS and CDR2 is FNYEAQ. CDR3 region: CASSSRQGVEQYF. The CDR3 DNA reads as TGTGCCAGCAGCTCCCGACAGGGGGTCGAGCAGTACTTC.

This clonotype was seen at least ten times. The chain recombines TRBV18 with TRBJ2-5; 14 nucleotides agree with TRBD2. Per germline, CDR1 KGHSH and CDR2 LQKENI. Trimming at V came to 6 bases and at J to 4 bases, leaving 4 bases not matched to a gene. The CDR3 is 15 residues long. Here the CDR3 reads CASSKGLAGGETQYF. CDR3 DNA sequence: TGTGCCAGCTCTAAAGGACTAGCGGGAGGAGAGACCCAGTACTTC.

This clonotype was observed many times. This chain uses TRBV20-1 with TRBJ1-2; 7 nucleotides align to TRBD1. With 3 bases clipped from V and 0 bases from J, the junction kept 1 base outside the gene matches. This CDR3 is built from 13 residues. In germline, CDR1 is DFQATT, CDR2 SNEGSKA (reference sequence). The CDR3 DNA is TGCAGTGCTAGGGGGACAGCTAACTATGGCTACACCTTC. This encodes CSARGTANYGYTF.

This rearrangement joins TRBV20-1 to TRBJ1-5, with TRBD1 matching 9 bases. Germline assignment: CDR1 DFQATT and CDR2 SNEGSKA (reference sequence). This CDR3 is built from 14 residues. V was pared by 6 bases and J by 4 bases, with 7 bases of the junction left unmatched. The CDR3 DNA is TGCAGTGCACGGCAGGGACAGGGAAATCAGCCCCAGCATTTT. Translation gives CSARQGQGNQPQHF.

This clonotype was detected a few times. The chain couples TRBV6-1 to TRBJ2-1; 10 nucleotides match TRBD2. The J segment lost 9 bases and the V segment lost 5 bases, leaving 13 bases of the junction unmatched. CDR1 MNHNS and CDR2 SASEGT come from the germline V gene. The CDR3 spans 16 residues. The CDR3 DNA follows: TGTGCCAGCAGTTCTCATAGCCTAGCGGGAGACTTTGAGCAGTTCTTC. Translating it yields CASSSHSLAGDFEQFF.

The table lists this clonotype with a few counts. The chain has TRBV7-2 and TRBJ1-2, with a possible D match to TRBD1 (5 bases). V was trimmed by 5 bases and J by 3 bases, leaving 16 bases between them. The CDR3 is 15 amino acids. Per the germline V gene, CDR1 is SGHTA and CDR2 is FQGNSA. In nucleotides, the CDR3 is TGTGCCAGCAGCCCCGGATGGGGGTTGGACTATGGCTACACCTTC. This codes for CASSPGWGLDYGYTF.

This clonotype showed up just a few times. The CDR3 protein is CATSDPTGLGVNEQFF. CDR3 bases: TGTGCCACCAGTGACCCGACAGGCCTCGGGGTCAATGAGCAGTTCTTC. The V gene is TRBV24-1, the J gene TRBJ2-1, with TRBD1 as a possible D gene (6 bases). V was trimmed by 4 bases and J by 6 bases, leaving 18 bases between them. The germline gives CDR1 KGHDR, CDR2 SFDVKD. This CDR3 spans 16 amino acids.

Ten or more counts support this clonotype. The chain joins TRBV12-3 or TRBV12-4 to TRBJ1-5; unclear D gene. The CDR3 has 13 residues. With 2 bases removed from V and 5 bases from J, the gap between germline ends came to 7 bases. CDR3: CASSLFGDQPQHF. CDR3 nucleotide sequence: TGTGCCAGCAGTTTATTCGGTGATCAGCCCCAGCATTTT.

This clonotype was recorded at least ten times. J is TRBJ2-5 and V is TRBV18; perhaps TRBD1 as D (6 bases). From germline, CDR1 is KGHSH and CDR2 LQKENI. Trimming removed 4 bases from V and 5 bases from J, with 20 bases in between. The CDR3 has 16 amino acids. The CDR3 DNA is TGTGCCAGCTCACGGACCGGGACACAGGGCGGGGAGACCCAGTACTTC. Amino acids: CASSRTGTQGGETQYF.

The chain couples TRBV7-8 to TRBJ1-2; tentative D call: TRBD1 (5 bases). V lost 2 bases and J 10 bases, leaving 14 bases between the germline ends. CDR1 is SGHVS, CDR2 FQNEAQ, per germline. CDR3 length: 13 residues. The CDR3 region has the DNA TGTGCCAGCAGCTTAATGGGGGATGTGGACTACACCTTC. It yields the protein CASSLMGDVDYTF.

This clonotype was counted ten times or more. V and J are TRBV27 and TRBJ2-2; TRBD2 is a possible D gene (5 bases). Deletions cut 5 bases from V and 7 bases from J, with 17 bases between. The CDR3 spans 15 residues. Germline CDR1 MNHEY, CDR2 SMNVEV (reference sequence). The CDR3 DNA sequence: TGTGCCAGCAGTCCCCGGCAGGACGAGGGCGGGGAGCTGTTTTTT. Protein sequence: CASSPRQDEGGELFF.

This clonotype was found many times. The gene calls are TRBV27 and TRBJ2-1; perhaps TRBD2 as D (7 bases). CDR3 size: 13 residues. Germline CDR1 reads MNHEY; CDR2 reads SMNVEV (reference sequence). V was cut by 10 bases and J by 5 bases, with 15 bases left in between. CDR3 DNA sequence: TGTGCCACCTCGGGGGGCCCCAACAATGAGCAGTTCTTC. Translated, it gives CATSGGPNNEQFF.